This entry features one T cell receptor (beta chain) sequence. The CDR3 is 15 residues long. Germline V gene sequence: CDR1 KGHDR, CDR2 SFDVKD. The germline V and J ends were trimmed by 3 bases and 5 bases, with 14 bases remaining between them. This entry is derived from a study of T-cell memory formation after mild COVID-19. 5'RACE with constant-segment primers built TCRalpha and TCRbeta cDNA libraries with UMIs. One entry per CDR3 protein, called by TCRdb with MiXCR from the 5' RACE reads. The sample includes roughly 610,000 distinct CDR3 sequences, approximately 15% of them seen just once. The origin of this receptor is an adult woman who had mild COVID-19 (a few samples of this study predate the infection). Cell type and time point are not known. J is TRBJ2-3 and V is TRBV24-1; the D gene is possibly TRBD1 (5 bases). Sample: PBMCs or a T cell subset sorted from them (not recorded which). CDR3 DNA: TGTGCCACCAGTGATCCCAGGGTTTTCGGAGATACGCAGTATTTT. As protein: CATSDPRVFGDTQYF.